Listed here are 5 T cell receptor beta chains from one sample, sequenced in a study of cytomegalovirus exposure and HLA in healthy donors. The PCR employed 60 Vbeta primers together with 13 Jbeta primers. Data came from immunoSEQ multiplex PCR; TCRdb stores just in-frame clones and leaves some out. The sample comprises 180,000 or so clones, about 79% of which are singletons, and 0.075% to 0.1% rests with the top ten. The specimen sequenced was PBMCs. Every receptor here comes from a boy between 2 and 15 years old in good health and CMV-seronegative.

V is TRBV18 and J is TRBJ2-5; tentative D call: TRBD1 (5 bases). CDR1 KGHSH and CDR2 LQKENI come from the germline V gene. The length of the CDR3 is 14 residues. V lost 3 bases, J lost 3 bases, and 11 bases lay in between. The CDR3 region has the DNA TGTGCCAGCTCACCCCGGGTCAGGGAAGAGACCCAGTACTTC. Protein product: CASSPRVREETQYF. Full variable domain (remainder filled in from reference TRBV18 and TRBJ2-5): NAGVMQNPRHLVRRRGQEARLRCSPMKGHSHVYWYRQLPEEGLKFMVYLQKENIIDESGMPKERFSAEFPKEGPSILRIQQVVRGDSAAYFCASSPRVREETQYFGPGTRLLVL.

The genes are TRBV7-8 and TRBJ2-1; tentatively, D is TRBD2 (5 bases). Germline V gene data show CDR1 as SGHVS and CDR2 as FQNEAQ. The CDR3 has 13 residues. The V gene lost 5 bases and the J gene lost 13 bases, with 18 bases spanning the gap. Here the CDR3 DNA reads TGTGCCAGCAGCAACCGCGGGTCCTACTCCCAGTTCTTC. Its protein is CASSNRGSYSQFF.

CDR3 DNA: TGTGCCAGCAGCCAACTAGCGGGGGCTCCTGGGGGAGAGACCCAGTACTTC. As protein: CASSQLAGAPGGETQYF. V and J are TRBV7-2 and TRBJ2-5; TRBD2 matches at 11 bases. Per germline, CDR1 SGHTA and CDR2 FQGNSA. This CDR3 contains 17 residues. V gave up 5 bases and J gave up 4 bases; unmatched junction bases: 12.

V usage is TRBV5-1 and J usage is TRBJ1-2, with 9 positions matching TRBD1. V shed 3 bases, J shed 4 bases, and the junction held 4 bases outside the gene matches. This CDR3 comprises 14 residues. Germline V gene lookup returns CDR1 SGHRS and CDR2 YFSETQ. The CDR3 bases are TGCGCCAGCAGCTATACAGGGGGCCTCTATGGCTACACCTTC. This gives the protein CASSYTGGLYGYTF.

This rearrangement joins TRBV15 to TRBJ1-4; a possible D gene is TRBD1 (5 bases). The germline V gene encodes CDR1 LNHNV and CDR2 YYDKDF (reference sequence). Trimming cost V 1 base and J 8 bases, with 29 bases left between them. CDR3 length: 20 amino acids. This chain's CDR3 is CATSRVSQPSQTGPEEKLFF. The CDR3 nucleotides are TGTGCCACCAGCAGAGTTTCCCAACCTTCCCAAACAGGCCCCGAGGAAAAACTGTTTTTT.